These 17 T cell receptor beta chains were sequenced from one sample in a study of cytotoxic CD8 clonotypes in ibrutinib-treated CLL. Produced via immunoSEQ multiplex PCR; TCRdb's table is partial and in-frame only. Of fewer than 300,000 clones listed, around 69% were seen once; the top ten hold about 5.3%. Sequencing used PBMCs, obtained at disease progression, from a patient treated with ibrutinib. These receptors were obtained from a human donor with chronic lymphocytic leukemia.

The genes are TRBV14 and TRBJ1-2; D possibly corresponds to TRBD1 (5 bases). Germline loops: CDR1 SGHDN, CDR2 FVKESK. The CDR3 is 18 amino acids. V gave up 2 bases and J gave up 4 bases, with 23 bases separating them. The CDR3 DNA is TGTGCCAGCAGCCAAACAGTCCCCGGGACCGTGTGGGCCTATGGCTACACCTTC. Its protein product is CASSQTVPGTVWAYGYTF.

The chain employs TRBV6-1 and TRBJ2-3; maybe TRBD1 (5 bases). This CDR3 comprises 14 residues. The V and J ends lost 3 bases and 6 bases respectively, with 13 bases between them. The germline V gene encodes CDR1 MNHNS and CDR2 SASEGT. CDR3 loop: CASSEAVKGDTQYF. DNA of the CDR3: TGTGCCAGCAGTGAGGCGGTCAAGGGGGATACGCAGTATTTT.

V is TRBV2 and J is TRBJ2-7; D gene uncertain. CDR1 is SNHLY and CDR2 is FYNNEI in the germline V gene. V gave up 6 bases and J gave up 3 bases, with 12 bases separating them. The CDR3 contains 13 residues. Written as DNA, the CDR3 is TGTGCCAGCAGAAATGGGTGGTTCTACGAGCAGTACTTC. Its protein product is CASRNGWFYEQYF.

J is TRBJ1-1 and V is TRBV7-3; D is ambiguous. The V and J ends lost 1 base and 1 base respectively, with 7 bases between them. Germline values: CDR1 SGHTA, CDR2 FQGTGA. This CDR3 spans 14 amino acids. The CDR3 DNA sequence: TGTGCCAGCAGCTTAAGGCCGGGGAACACTGAAGCTTTCTTT. It codes for CASSLRPGNTEAFF.

V is TRBV19 and J is TRBJ1-4, with D tentatively TRBD1 (6 bases). This CDR3 has 12 residues. The V gene's germline CDR1 is LNHDA and CDR2 SQIVND (reference sequence). The ends were cut back, 6 bases at V and 7 bases at J, with 9 bases in the middle. CDR3 protein: CASSMDSEKLFF. In DNA, the CDR3 is TGTGCCAGTAGCATGGACAGTGAAAAACTGTTTTTT.

The chain uses TRBV9 and TRBJ2-5, with 8 bases aligning to TRBD2. The CDR3 contains 15 residues. V lost 3 bases to trimming and J lost 2 bases; unmatched junction nucleotides: 6. The germline V gene encodes CDR1 SGDLS and CDR2 YYNGEE. The CDR3: CASSAGGAVQETQYF. The DNA of the CDR3 is TGTGCCAGCAGCGCCGGGGGGGCCGTTCAAGAGACCCAGTACTTC.

This chain joins TRBV5-1 and TRBJ2-7; D is possibly TRBD1 (6 bases). Germline-derived CDR1 and CDR2 are SGHRS and YFSETQ. Trimming pared 0 bases from V and 2 bases from J, leaving 12 bases between. The CDR3 consists of 15 residues. CDR3: CASSLAGQFPYEQYF. CDR3 in DNA: TGCGCCAGCAGCTTGGCAGGACAGTTCCCCTACGAGCAGTACTTC.

V is TRBV6-5 and J is TRBJ1-1; 9 nucleotides match TRBD1. The CDR3 has 14 residues. The germline V gene has CDR1 MNHEY and CDR2 SVGAGI. J was trimmed by 6 bases and V by 1 base; bases with no gene match: 3. In DNA form, the CDR3 reads TGTGCCAGCAGTTACTACAGGGGGCACGCTGAAGCTTTCTTT. Encoded protein: CASSYYRGHAEAFF.

J is TRBJ2-2 and V is TRBV23-1, with 8 positions matching TRBD2. TRBV23-1 is placed among ORFs of uncertain function. CDR3 length: 16 residues. Trimming cost V 2 bases and J 2 bases; bases outside gene matches: 4. CDR3 bases: TGCGCCAGCAGTCAAGGGACTAGGCGAAACACCGGGGAGCTGTTTTTT. Its translation is CASSQGTRRNTGELFF.

V usage is TRBV10-2 and J usage is TRBJ2-2; D remains ambiguous. CDR1 is WSHSY and CDR2 is SAAADI in the germline V gene. The CDR3 sequence is 14 residues long. Trimming shortened V by 6 bases and J by 0 bases, and 8 bases separated the two germline ends. CDR3 sequence (DNA): TGCGCCAGCAGAAAAAGGGCGAACACCGGGGAGCTGTTTTTT. It specifies CASRKRANTGELFF.

Here the CDR3 DNA reads TGCGCCAGCAGCCGGGGCGGCCCTAGTGGAAACACCATATATTTT. Translation: CASSRGGPSGNTIYF. This chain joins TRBV5-1 and TRBJ1-3, with a tentative D call TRBD1 (5 bases). Trimming took 4 bases from V and 3 from J, leaving 14 bases between them. The CDR3 has 15 residues. Germline V gene sequence: CDR1 SGHRS, CDR2 YFSETQ.

The chain employs TRBV7-2 and TRBJ2-7; D call uncertain. This CDR3 contains 15 residues. V dropped 2 bases and J dropped 4 bases, with 15 bases sitting between them. CDR1 SGHTA and CDR2 FQGNSA come from the germline V gene. In DNA form, the CDR3 reads TGTGCCAGCAGCTTAAGGCCTAGAGGTCCGTACGAGCAGTACTTC. Amino acids: CASSLRPRGPYEQYF.

Comment on this clone: One end of the junction is discordant with germline, which a read error may explain. V gene TRBV29-1 combines with J gene TRBJ2-7; D is ambiguous. This CDR3 spans 11 amino acids. The germline V gene encodes CDR1 SQVTM and CDR2 ANQGSEA. CDR3 nucleotides: TGCAACGTTGAAGATGCCTACGAGCAGTACTTC. This encodes CNVEDAYEQYF.

This chain uses TRBV27 with TRBJ1-2, with unresolved D. The germline CDR1 and CDR2 sequences are MNHEY and SMNVEV (reference sequence). The V and J ends lost 7 bases and 5 bases respectively, with 8 bases between them. The CDR3 runs 11 residues. The CDR3 sequence is CASTAGYGYTF. The DNA of the CDR3 is TGTGCCAGCACTGCGGGGTATGGCTACACCTTC.

This clone has a count of ten or more. The chain links TRBV2 to TRBJ2-5, with TRBD1 identical over 9 bases. The V segment lost 4 bases and the J segment 6 bases; nucleotides outside the gene matches: 3. The V gene's germline CDR1 is SNHLY and CDR2 FYNNEI. The CDR3 has 13 amino acids. In nucleotides, the CDR3 is TGTGCCAGCAGTGGGGACAGGGCCAAGACCCAGTACTTC. This encodes CASSGDRAKTQYF.

The chain is built from TRBV18 and TRBJ2-1; TRBD2 aligns across 12 bases. Germline assignment: CDR1 KGHSH and CDR2 LQKENI. The J segment lost 8 bases and the V segment lost 0 bases, leaving 11 bases of the junction unmatched. The length of the CDR3 is 18 residues. In nucleotides, the CDR3 is TGTGCCAGCTCACCACCCCCCGCCCCGGGACTAGCGGGCGATGAGCAGTTCTTC. It codes for CASSPPPAPGLAGDEQFF.

The J gene is TRBJ1-2, the V gene TRBV9, with D possibly being TRBD1 (6 bases). The germline gives CDR1 SGDLS, CDR2 YYNGEE. The CDR3 contains 16 residues. Deletions cut 0 bases from V and 3 bases from J, with 15 bases between. CDR3 region: CASSVARWGADYGYTF. CDR3 in DNA: TGTGCCAGCAGCGTAGCTCGCTGGGGGGCTGACTATGGCTACACCTTC. Variable domain in full (rest from reference TRBV9 and TRBJ1-2): DSGVTQTPKHLITATGQRVTLRCSPRSGDLSVYWYQQSLDQGLQFLIQYYNGEERAKGNILERFSAQQFPDLHSELNLSSLELGDSALYFCASSVARWGADYGYTFGSGTRLTVV.